The 8 T cell receptor beta chains in this list originate from one sample, sequenced in a study of T cells in localized non-small cell lung cancer. Method: immunoSEQ multiplex PCR; TCRdb's copy keeps in-frame clones and lacks some. The table records some 30,000 clones, 91% of them present only once. The material was PBMCs, obtained before any cancer treatment. These receptors came from a man aged 40 to 69 with stage II lung adenocarcinoma.

The CDR3 DNA follows: TGTGCCAGCTCTAGAGCGAATTCCTACAATGAGCAGTTCTTC. This encodes CASSRANSYNEQFF. The J gene is TRBJ2-1, the V gene TRBV2; no firm D call. Per germline, CDR1 SNHLY and CDR2 FYNNEI. The CDR3 has 14 amino acids. The V and J ends lost 8 bases and 1 base respectively, with 12 bases between them.

The V call is TRBV7-6, the J call TRBJ2-1; 7 nucleotides match TRBD1. J lost 5 bases, V lost 5 bases, and 12 bases had no gene match. The CDR3 length is 16 residues. Germline V gene sequence: CDR1 SGHVS, CDR2 FNYEAQ. CDR3 sequence reads: CASSPWGTAKHNEQFF. CDR3 nucleotides: TGTGCCAGCAGCCCCTGGGGGACAGCCAAGCACAATGAGCAGTTCTTC.

The chain recombines TRBV28 with TRBJ2-7, with a weak D call TRBD2 (5 bases). There are 16 residues in the CDR3. Trimming pared 4 bases from V and 2 bases from J, leaving 18 bases between. The germline CDR1 and CDR2 sequences are MDHEN and SYDVKM. CDR3 coding DNA: TGTGCCAGCAGTTCAGCCTGGGGAGCGGTTGCCTACGAGCAGTACTTC. Amino acids: CASSSAWGAVAYEQYF.

The chain has TRBV6-4 and TRBJ1-1, with TRBD1 matching 11 bases. The CDR3 consists of 17 residues. Trimming took 2 bases from V and 5 from J; bases not matched to a gene: 10. Germline lookup yields CDR1 MRHNA and CDR2 SNTAGT. Written as DNA, the CDR3 is TGTGCCAGCAGTGACACACAGGACAGGGGGCGAAGGACTGAAGCTTTCTTT. This sequence encodes CASSDTQDRGRRTEAFF.

V usage is TRBV19 and J usage is TRBJ2-3; D may be TRBD1 (6 bases). Germline CDR1 is LNHDA and CDR2 is SQIVND (reference sequence). The CDR3 has 14 residues. V shed 3 bases and J shed 5 bases, with 12 bases lying between them. CDR3 bases: TGTGCCAGTAGTATCACACAGGGAGTAGATACGCAGTATTTT. As protein: CASSITQGVDTQYF.

The CDR3, as DNA: TGTGCCAGCAGCCAAGATATGGGGGACACCTCCTACGAGCAGTACTTC. This sequence encodes CASSQDMGDTSYEQYF. V is TRBV4-2 and J is TRBJ2-7, with a possible D match to TRBD1 (6 bases). Germline V lookup: CDR1 LGHNA, CDR2 YNFKEQ. Trimming took 0 bases from V and 0 from J, leaving 12 bases between them. This CDR3 spans 16 amino acids.

This clone was observed once. The V and J genes are TRBV4-1 and TRBJ2-7; D remains unclear. From germline, CDR1 is MGHRA and CDR2 YSYEKL. V was shortened by 1 base and J by 0 bases, with 13 bases between the two germline ends. The CDR3 totals 16 residues. CDR3 DNA: TGCGCCAGCAGCCAAGGTTTAGGTGGCCACTCCTACGAGCAGTACTTC. Translated: CASSQGLGGHSYEQYF.

The rearrangement links TRBV28 to TRBJ2-6; D unresolved. V was pared by 4 bases and J by 0 bases, with 7 bases between. The CDR3 is 15 amino acids. CDR1 and CDR2 (germline): MDHEN, SYDVKM. The CDR3: CASSSYDSGANVLTF. CDR3 DNA: TGTGCCAGCAGTTCCTACGACTCTGGGGCCAACGTCCTGACTTTC.